Below are 7 T cell receptor beta chains sequenced from a single sample in a study of blood T cell repertoires in COVID-19. The assay was immunoSEQ multiplex PCR, and TCRdb's table has in-frame clones only and misses some. The data hold roughly 150,000 clones, with roughly four fifths observed a single time. Sequenced: peripheral blood. The source is an older man with active or convalescent COVID-19.

This chain uses TRBV4-3 with TRBJ1-6; D perhaps matches TRBD1 (6 bases). The germline V gene has CDR1 LGHNA and CDR2 YSLEER. Trimming took 1 base from V and 2 from J, leaving 21 bases between them. The CDR3 consists of 20 residues. CDR3 sequence reads: CASSQARSLGQFTYNSPLHF. In nucleotides, the CDR3 is TGCGCCAGCAGCCAAGCCCGCAGTCTCGGACAGTTCACCTATAATTCACCCCTCCACTTT.

The chain combines TRBV5-1 with TRBJ1-2; 7 bases fit TRBD1. Germline CDR1 reads SGHRS; CDR2 reads YFSETQ. V was pared by 3 bases and J by 4 bases, with 12 bases of the junction left unmatched. There are 16 residues in the CDR3. Written as DNA, the CDR3 is TGCGCCAGCAGCTATGAGGGGGCAGGGAACAGCTATGGCTACACCTTC. It is translated as CASSYEGAGNSYGYTF.

This clone was detected only a few times. The chain is built from TRBV6-2 or TRBV6-3 and TRBJ2-7, with D possibly being TRBD1 (6 bases). Germline CDR1 is MNHEY and CDR2 is SVGEGT. Deletions cut 5 bases from V and 1 base from J, with 18 bases between. The CDR3 extends over 16 amino acids. The CDR3 DNA follows: TGTGCCAGCAGTGGTCCCCGCAGGGGCGGTTCCTACGAGCAGTACTTC. Translation: CASSGPRRGGSYEQYF.

V usage is TRBV7-8 and J usage is TRBJ1-1; 9 positions agree with TRBD1. With V trimmed by 4 bases and J by 4 bases, 7 bases remained unmatched. Germline lookup yields CDR1 SGHVS and CDR2 FQNEAQ. The CDR3 sequence is 15 residues long. Here the CDR3 DNA reads TGTGCCAGCAGCTCCTTACAGGGGGCCGTCACTGAAGCTTTCTTT. It yields the protein CASSSLQGAVTEAFF.

The rearrangement uses TRBV14 and TRBJ2-4; perhaps TRBD1 as D (6 bases). In germline, CDR1 is SGHDN, CDR2 FVKESK. V shed 1 base and J shed 6 bases, with 7 bases lying between them. The CDR3 sequence is 13 residues long. CDR3: CASSQVQGNIQYF. The CDR3 DNA is TGTGCCAGCAGCCAAGTACAGGGAAACATTCAGTACTTC.

The chain combines TRBV5-1 with TRBJ2-7; possibly TRBD1 for D (7 bases). The germline gives CDR1 SGHRS, CDR2 YFSETQ. V was cut by 4 bases and J by 0 bases, with 23 bases left in between. The CDR3 contains 18 residues. The CDR3 loop reads CASSRRGESGQSSYEQYF. CDR3 DNA sequence: TGCGCCAGCAGCCGCAGGGGGGAGTCAGGCCAGAGCTCCTACGAGCAGTACTTC.

The chain couples TRBV30 to TRBJ2-7, with 8 nucleotides matching TRBD2. The CDR3 spans 15 residues. V was pared by 0 bases and J by 2 bases, with 6 bases of the junction left unmatched. Germline lookup yields CDR1 GTSNPN and CDR2 SVGIG (reference sequence). CDR3 in amino acids: CAWSVGAGVTYEQYF. CDR3 coding DNA: TGTGCCTGGAGTGTAGGAGCGGGGGTAACCTACGAGCAGTACTTC.